These 32 T cell receptor beta chains originate from one sample sequenced in a study of shared clonotypes between healthy human individuals (dated by TCRdb to the early 2020s). Library preparation employed the immunoSEQ multiplex PCR assay. TCRdb mirrors the immuneACCESS table, restricted to in-frame sequences. Some clones are absent from its copies; in checked studies, under half trace to an unresolved V gene, and the reason for the others is unknown. The sample yields roughly 1,100,000 clones; about 74% were counted once. The ten largest clones add up to over 1.3% of the sample. The sample comprised memory CD4+ T cells sorted from blood. According to the study, the label for this sample's cell subset or site signals: CD45RA-negative fraction. These receptors were obtained from a man aged 18 to 35 in good health.

This clone was observed a few times. The chain carries TRBV7-9 and TRBJ2-3; D is unclear. CDR1 SEHNR and CDR2 FQNEAQ come from the germline V gene (reference sequence). Trimming took 2 bases from V and 1 from J, leaving 10 bases between them. The CDR3 sequence is 15 residues long. CDR3 amino acids: CASSLIRPRTDTQYF. The CDR3 region has the DNA TGTGCCAGCAGCTTAATCCGACCCCGCACAGATACGCAGTATTTT.

J is TRBJ1-3 and V is TRBV9; D is unresolved. CDR3 size: 14 residues. Germline assignment: CDR1 SGDLS and CDR2 YYNGEE. Trimming removed 3 bases at V and 7 bases at J, with 14 bases between. Here the CDR3 reads CASSAGVSRNTIYF. The CDR3 region has the DNA TGTGCCAGCAGCGCAGGCGTTTCGCGGAACACCATATATTTT.

This sequence joins TRBV9 and TRBJ2-2, with TRBD2 identical over 10 bases. There are 16 residues in the CDR3. CDR1 SGDLS and CDR2 YYNGEE come from the germline V gene. The J segment lost 1 base and the V segment lost 2 bases, leaving 2 bases of the junction unmatched. CDR3 coding DNA: TGTGCCAGCAGCGTTCGACTAGCGGGGAACACCGGGGAGCTGTTTTTT. It is translated as CASSVRLAGNTGELFF.

V usage is TRBV2 and J usage is TRBJ2-7, with no clear D. V was pared by 6 bases and J by 0 bases, with 6 bases between. Per the germline V gene, CDR1 is SNHLY and CDR2 is FYNNEI. This CDR3 contains 12 residues. The CDR3 reads CASSADSYEQYF. The CDR3 nucleotides read TGTGCCAGCAGCGCTGACTCCTACGAGCAGTACTTC.

As regards this clone: The same CDR3 can be traced to other DNA sequences in this sample. The rearrangement links TRBV6-6 to TRBJ2-3; D is undetermined. Trimming took 6 bases from V and 6 from J, leaving 10 bases between them. Per the germline V gene, CDR1 is MNHNY and CDR2 is SVGAGI (reference sequence). This CDR3 region has 12 residues. DNA of the CDR3: TGTGCCAGCAGCTTTGTCTCGGATACGCAGTATTTT. Translating gives CASSFVSDTQYF.

A word on this clone: This specimen includes other DNA sequences encoding the same CDR3. The chain couples TRBV27 to TRBJ1-1; D might be TRBD1 (5 bases). Trimming left V 3 bases short and J 1 base short, with 9 bases between. Germline V gives CDR1 MNHEY, CDR2 SMNVEV (reference sequence). CDR3 length equals 14 residues. The CDR3: CASSLFGGNTEAFF. The CDR3 DNA reads as TGTGCCAGCAGTTTGTTCGGGGGGAACACTGAAGCTTTCTTT.

The CDR3, as DNA: TGTGCCAGCATCAGCAGGGTAGGGAATGGCTACACCTTC. It translates to CASISRVGNGYTF. V is TRBV5-6 and J is TRBJ1-2; tentatively, D is TRBD1 (5 bases). V was trimmed by 6 bases and J by 6 bases, leaving 15 bases between them. CDR1 SGHDT and CDR2 YYEEEE come from the germline V gene. The CDR3 contains 13 residues.

This chain connects TRBV2 to TRBJ1-2; 9 nucleotides align to TRBD1. The CDR3 totals 15 residues. Trimming removed 4 bases from V and 2 bases from J; junction bases left unmatched: 5. Looked up from germline, CDR1 is SNHLY and CDR2 is FYNNEI. CDR3 loop: CASSVGQGKNYGYTF. CDR3 coding DNA: TGTGCCAGCAGTGTAGGACAGGGGAAGAACTATGGCTACACCTTC.

The genes are TRBV5-6 and TRBJ1-2; no reliable D call. The germline V and J ends were trimmed by 4 bases and 0 bases, with 13 bases remaining between them. The CDR3 spans 15 residues. CDR1 SGHDT and CDR2 YYEEEE come from the germline V gene. CDR3 region: CASSPVVPTNYGYTF. The CDR3 bases are TGTGCCAGCAGCCCAGTAGTGCCGACTAACTATGGCTACACCTTC.

V is TRBV27 and J is TRBJ1-2, with 9 nucleotides matching TRBD1. Trimming at V came to 5 bases and at J to 5 bases, leaving 12 bases not matched to a gene. This CDR3 spans 16 amino acids. CDR1 MNHEY and CDR2 SMNVEV come from the germline V gene (reference sequence). The CDR3 region has the DNA TGTGCCAGCAGTCCTACCATACCGACAGGGGGATATGGCTACACCTTC. Its translation: CASSPTIPTGGYGYTF.

This sequence joins TRBV6-1 and TRBJ1-2; no firm D call. Trimming stripped 0 bases from V and 0 bases from J, with 8 bases between. The CDR3 sequence is 15 residues long. Germline loops: CDR1 MNHNS, CDR2 SASEGT. In DNA form, the CDR3 reads TGTGCCAGCAGTGAAGCCGATCGGACTAACTATGGCTACACCTTC. This sequence encodes CASSEADRTNYGYTF.

The chain joins TRBV5-4 to TRBJ2-7; D possibly corresponds to TRBD2 (6 bases). Germline V CDR1 and CDR2: SGHNT, YYREEE (reference sequence). The V gene lost 0 bases and the J gene lost 3 bases, with 13 bases spanning the gap. This CDR3 is 15 amino acids long. The CDR3: CASSLAGGQGYEQYF. As DNA, the CDR3 is TGTGCCAGCAGCTTGGCCGGAGGGCAGGGCTACGAGCAGTACTTC.

This chain links TRBV15 with TRBJ2-2, with 7 positions matching TRBD2. The V and J ends lost 2 bases and 1 base, in that order; junction bases with no gene match: 1. The germline V gene has CDR1 LNHNV and CDR2 YYDKDF (reference sequence). This CDR3 contains 15 residues. The DNA of the CDR3 is TGTGCCACCAGCAGAATAGCGGGGAACACCGGGGAGCTGTTTTTT. This gives the protein CATSRIAGNTGELFF. Full variable domain (missing parts from reference TRBV15 and TRBJ2-2): DAMVIQNPRYQVTQFGKPVTLSCSQTLNHNVMYWYQQKSSQAPKLLFHYYDKDFNNEADTPDNFQSRRPNTSFCFLDIRSPGLGDTAMYLCATSRIAGNTGELFFGEGSRLTVL.

This rearrangement joins TRBV5-1 to TRBJ2-7; TRBD1 matches 9 bases. With 3 bases clipped from V and 3 bases from J, the junction kept 7 bases outside the gene matches. Per germline, CDR1 SGHRS and CDR2 YFSETQ. The CDR3 totals 15 residues. The CDR3 is CASSSTTGGDYEQYF. Here the CDR3 DNA reads TGCGCCAGCAGCTCGACAACAGGGGGCGACTACGAGCAGTACTTC.

This rearrangement joins TRBV10-3 to TRBJ2-7; possible D gene TRBD1, 6 bases. Trimming left V 10 bases short and J 1 base short, with 11 bases between. CDR3 length: 12 residues. Per germline, CDR1 ENHRY and CDR2 SYGVKD. The CDR3 bases are TGTGCCACTGCACAGGGATCCTACGAGCAGTACTTC. Translating it yields CATAQGSYEQYF.

The chain carries TRBV9 and TRBJ1-6; D is ambiguous. The V end lost 0 bases, the J end lost 7 bases, and 8 bases lay between the germline ends. This CDR3 comprises 14 residues. The V gene's germline CDR1 is SGDLS and CDR2 YYNGEE. The CDR3 here is CASSVDVANSPLHF. Here the CDR3 DNA reads TGTGCCAGCAGCGTAGACGTGGCGAATTCACCCCTCCACTTT.

In this sample, this clone turned up a few times. The CDR3 spells CASSIGQGASGELFF. The CDR3 coding sequence is TGTGCCAGCAGCATAGGACAGGGGGCGTCCGGGGAGCTGTTTTTT. The chain employs TRBV7-6 and TRBJ2-2; TRBD1 matches 11 bases. After removal of 5 bases from V and 6 bases from J, the junction contained 5 bases not matched to a gene. The CDR3 sequence is 15 residues long. Germline assignment: CDR1 SGHVS and CDR2 FNYEAQ. Together with reference TRBV7-6 and TRBJ2-2, the CDR3 gives the full variable domain: GAGVSQSPRYKVTKRGQDVALRCDPISGHVSLYWYRQALGQGPEFLTYFNYEAQQDKSGLPNDRFSAERPEGSISTLTIQRTEQRDSAMYRCASSIGQGASGELFFGEGSRLTVL.

The chain links TRBV6-1 to TRBJ2-1; D gene uncertain. Trimming cost V 4 bases and J 0 bases, with 10 bases left between them. CDR3 length: 15 amino acids. Per germline, CDR1 MNHNS and CDR2 SASEGT. This CDR3 is CASSGQPTSYNEQFF. In DNA form, the CDR3 reads TGTGCCAGCAGTGGTCAGCCGACCTCCTACAATGAGCAGTTCTTC.

This sequence joins TRBV19 and TRBJ1-2; TRBD1 might be the D (6 bases). V was trimmed by 4 bases and J by 0 bases, leaving 18 bases between them. CDR1 and CDR2 (germline): LNHDA, SQIVND (reference sequence). This CDR3 region has 17 residues. The chain's CDR3 is CASSRGIQGSSNYGYTF. CDR3 nucleotides: TGTGCCAGTAGTAGGGGTATACAGGGAAGCTCTAACTATGGCTACACCTTC.

This chain links TRBV2 with TRBJ1-3; 7 nucleotides align to TRBD1. The CDR3 is made up of 19 amino acids. V gave up 2 bases and J gave up 0 bases; unmatched junction bases: 13. The germline CDR1 and CDR2 sequences are SNHLY and FYNNEI. The chain's CDR3 is CASSERGPTGTLSGNTIYF. CDR3 nucleotides: TGTGCCAGCAGTGAAAGGGGACCGACAGGGACCCTCTCTGGAAACACCATATATTTT. The complete variable domain, with remaining parts taken from reference TRBV2 and TRBJ1-3, reads EPEVTQTPSHQVTQMGQEVILRCVPISNHLYFYWYRQILGQKVEFLVSFYNNEISEKSEIFDDQFSVERPDGSNFTLKIRSTKLEDSAMYFCASSERGPTGTLSGNTIYFGEGSWLTVV.

The rearrangement joins TRBV5-1 to TRBJ2-3; TRBD1 matches 9 bases. This CDR3 contains 16 residues. Germline V gives CDR1 SGHRS, CDR2 YFSETQ. V was pared by 8 bases and J by 4 bases, with 14 bases of the junction left unmatched. CDR3 nucleotides: TGCGCCAGAGAGAGAGTTAGGACAGGGGACTCAGATACGCAGTATTTT. Protein sequence: CARERVRTGDSDTQYF.

The J gene is TRBJ1-1, the V gene TRBV11-2; D might be TRBD1 (6 bases). This CDR3 has 13 residues. Germline values: CDR1 SGHAT, CDR2 FQNNGV. V lost 1 base and J 10 bases, leaving 13 bases between the germline ends. DNA for the CDR3: TGTGCCAGCAGCTTAGGGGGGCGGGGAGTAGCTTTCTTT. This translates into CASSLGGRGVAFF.

This clone was seen once. The rearrangement links TRBV5-1 to TRBJ1-1; weak D call: TRBD1 (6 bases). Trimming took off 0 bases at V and 3 bases at J, with 9 bases between the two ends. The CDR3 is made up of 14 amino acids. Germline loops: CDR1 SGHRS, CDR2 YFSETQ. The CDR3 DNA is TGCGCCAGCAGCTTGGCTTACAGGGACACTGAAGCTTTCTTT. Amino acid sequence: CASSLAYRDTEAFF.

The chain employs TRBV19 and TRBJ1-5; D gene unclear. Trimming pared 4 bases from V and 1 base from J, leaving 14 bases between. Germline V lookup: CDR1 LNHDA, CDR2 SQIVND (reference sequence). The CDR3 runs 16 residues. CDR3 residues: CASSTVGQVSNQPQHF. In DNA, the CDR3 is TGTGCCAGTAGTACCGTTGGGCAGGTAAGCAATCAGCCCCAGCATTTT.

This clone came up a few times. In the same sample, other DNA sequences code for this CDR3. The chain is built from TRBV5-1 and TRBJ1-6; no clear D gene. V shed 0 bases and J shed 4 bases, with 8 bases lying between them. This CDR3 is 15 amino acids long. CDR1 SGHRS and CDR2 YFSETQ come from the germline V gene. CDR3: CASSLETGYNSPLHF. The CDR3 DNA sequence: TGCGCCAGCAGCTTGGAGACGGGATATAATTCACCCCTCCACTTT.

This clone was counted between two and nine times. The gene calls are TRBV10-3 and TRBJ1-4, with 8 bases matching TRBD1. The CDR3 totals 12 residues. V gave up 6 bases and J gave up 11 bases; unmatched junction bases: 5. Germline V CDR1 and CDR2: ENHRY, SYGVKD. For the CDR3, the DNA is TGTGCCATCAGGGAGACAGGGGAGAAACTGTTTTTT. Protein: CAIRETGEKLFF.

The gene calls are TRBV5-1 and TRBJ2-7; a weak D match, TRBD1 (6 bases). Trimming stripped 4 bases from V and 3 bases from J, with 20 bases between. Germline loops: CDR1 SGHRS, CDR2 YFSETQ. The CDR3 consists of 16 residues. The CDR3 DNA follows: TGCGCCAGCAGCCCCAGCCCCAGGGGAAGCAGCTACGAGCAGTACTTC. Translating gives CASSPSPRGSSYEQYF.

Concerning this clone itself: Sequence at one end of the junction differs from germline and may be a read error. This rearrangement joins TRBV5-1 to TRBJ2-5; weak D call: TRBD2 (6 bases). The germline V gene has CDR1 SGHRS and CDR2 YFSETQ. CDR3 length: 16 residues. As DNA, the CDR3 is TGCGCCAGCACCTTGGAGGGCGGGGCCCTTGGGGAGACCCAGTACTTC. Protein sequence: CASTLEGGALGETQYF. The full variable domain, completed using reference TRBV5-1 and TRBJ2-5, is KAGVTQTPRYLIKTRGQQVTLSCSPISGHRSVSWYQQTPGQGLQFLFEYFSETQRNKGNFPGRFSGRQFSNSRSEMNVSTLELGDSALYLCASTLEGGALGETQYFGPGTRLLVL.

The chain is built from TRBV5-6 and TRBJ1-1; D not resolved. Germline lookup yields CDR1 SGHDT and CDR2 YYEEEE. The V end lost 0 bases, the J end lost 8 bases, and 8 bases lay between the germline ends. The CDR3 consists of 12 residues. CDR3 region: CASSLASGEAFF. The DNA of the CDR3 is TGTGCCAGCAGCTTGGCCTCCGGCGAAGCTTTCTTT.

The J gene is TRBJ2-1, the V gene TRBV5-1; 8 positions match TRBD2. Germline loops: CDR1 SGHRS, CDR2 YFSETQ. With 4 bases clipped from V and 7 bases from J, the junction kept 10 bases outside the gene matches. This CDR3 comprises 15 residues. CDR3 DNA: TGCGCCAGCAGCACGGGAGGGCCCAATGAGAATGAGCAGTTCTTC. Translated: CASSTGGPNENEQFF.

The chain links TRBV7-9 to TRBJ1-1; D is undetermined. V shed 8 bases and J shed 6 bases, with 19 bases lying between them. The length of the CDR3 is 14 residues. Germline-derived CDR1 and CDR2 are SEHNR and FQNEAQ (reference sequence). The CDR3 sequence: CASSPGVTWPEAFF. The CDR3, as DNA: TGTGCCAGCTCCCCAGGTGTCACGTGGCCTGAAGCTTTCTTT.

The V and J genes are TRBV6-5 and TRBJ2-7, with D possibly TRBD1 on 6 matching bases. The V end was cut by 4 bases, the J end by 2 bases, with 12 bases between. The CDR3 loop spans 14 amino acids. Per germline, CDR1 MNHEY and CDR2 SVGAGI. In nucleotides, the CDR3 is TGTGCCAGCAGTTCCAAAGGGGGAACCTACGAGCAGTACTTC. It codes for CASSSKGGTYEQYF.